These 13 T cell receptor beta chains were sequenced from one sample in a study of CD8+ T cells in alopecia areata. cDNA prepared by RNA extraction and subsequent reverse transcription served as the template for sequencing. Repertoires were generated with immunoSEQ multiplex PCR, while TCRdb's copy carries only in-frame clones and drops some. The data show around 210,000 clones, more than 50% seen once. Material for sequencing was CD8+ T cells sorted from blood. Source of these receptors: a human donor in good health.

The chain carries TRBV5-8 and TRBJ1-2, with D unresolved. The CDR3 has 12 residues. From germline, CDR1 is SGHTS and CDR2 YDEGEE. V was clipped by 2 bases and J by 5 bases, with 7 bases between them. The CDR3 spells CASSFAEYGYTF. The CDR3 bases are TGTGCCAGCAGCTTCGCGGAATATGGCTACACCTTC.

The J gene is TRBJ2-1, the V gene TRBV9, with 9 bases lining up with TRBD1. The germline V gene has CDR1 SGDLS and CDR2 YYNGEE. The CDR3 consists of 14 residues. The trim removed 3 bases at V and 10 bases at J, leaving 8 bases unmatched. CDR3 in DNA: TGTGCCAGCAGCGATGGGGACAGGGAGCGGGAGCAGTTCTTC. Its protein product is CASSDGDREREQFF.

The rearrangement uses TRBV7-9 and TRBJ2-3; TRBD1 matches at 10 bases. The CDR3 totals 14 residues. Trimming took 5 bases from V and 7 from J; bases not matched to a gene: 6. Germline V gives CDR1 SEHNR, CDR2 FQNEAQ (reference sequence). This CDR3 is CASSPTGGLNTQYF. CDR3 nucleotides: TGTGCCAGCAGCCCGACAGGGGGCCTTAATACGCAGTATTTT.

The chain couples TRBV13 to TRBJ2-7; a weak D match, TRBD1 (6 bases). Trimming shortened V by 3 bases and J by 4 bases, and 10 bases separated the two germline ends. The V gene's germline CDR1 is PRHDT and CDR2 FYEKMQ (reference sequence). The CDR3 totals 13 residues. As DNA, the CDR3 is TGTGCCAGCAGCTTGGGGGACAAGTACGAGCAGTACTTC. Translation gives CASSLGDKYEQYF. Combining the CDR3 with reference TRBV13 and TRBJ2-7 gives the whole variable domain AAGVIQSPRHLIKEKRETATLKCYPIPRHDTVYWYQQGPGQDPQFLISFYEKMQSDKGSIPDRFSAQQFSDYHSELNMSSLELGDSALYFCASSLGDKYEQYFGPGTRLTVT.

The chain employs TRBV11-2 and TRBJ2-7; D is unclear. The CDR3 is 15 amino acids. The germline V and J ends were trimmed by 9 bases and 0 bases, with 18 bases remaining between them. Germline CDR1 reads SGHAT; CDR2 reads FQNNGV. The CDR3 loop is CASRSGSIISYEQYF. The CDR3 DNA is TGTGCCAGTCGATCCGGTTCCATCATCTCCTACGAGCAGTACTTC.

The gene calls are TRBV25-1 and TRBJ2-1; D not resolved. This CDR3 comprises 13 residues. Germline V lookup: CDR1 MGHDK, CDR2 SYGVNS. The germline V and J ends were trimmed by 2 bases and 4 bases, with 6 bases remaining between them. CDR3 region: CASSELVYNEQFF. DNA of the CDR3: TGTGCCAGCAGTGAACTAGTTTACAATGAGCAGTTCTTC.

J is TRBJ1-2 and V is TRBV6-5; a weak D match, TRBD1 (6 bases). Germline-derived CDR1 and CDR2 are MNHEY and SVGAGI. V was trimmed by 0 bases and J by 7 bases, leaving 12 bases between them. CDR3 length: 14 residues. CDR3: CASSYSGRGGGYTF. CDR3 DNA: TGTGCCAGCAGTTACTCGGGCAGGGGTGGTGGCTACACCTTC.

This clone was recorded only once. The genes are TRBV10-2 and TRBJ2-3; perhaps TRBD2 as D (6 bases). This CDR3 has 15 amino acids. Germline V gene lookup returns CDR1 WSHSY and CDR2 SAAADI. Trimming left V 7 bases short and J 4 bases short, with 18 bases between. Here the CDR3 reads CASTRPRGSPDTQYF. CDR3 bases: TGCGCCAGCACCAGACCGCGGGGAAGCCCAGATACGCAGTATTTT.

Here the CDR3 reads CAWSVLAEQYF. CDR3 DNA sequence: TGTGCCTGGAGTGTACTGGCAGAGCAGTACTTC. The chain couples TRBV30 to TRBJ2-7; D is uncertain. In germline, CDR1 is GTSNPN, CDR2 SVGIG (reference sequence). With 0 bases removed from V and 7 bases from J, the gap between germline ends came to 7 bases. The CDR3 contains 11 residues. The full variable domain, rest sourced from reference TRBV30 and TRBJ2-7, is SQTIHQWPATLVQPVGSPLSLECTVEGTSNPNLYWYRQAAGRGLQLLFYSVGIGQISSEVPQNLSASRPQDRQFILSSKKLLLSDSGFYLCAWSVLAEQYFGPGTRLTVT.

The V gene is TRBV29-1, the J gene TRBJ2-2; TRBD2 matches at 13 bases. The ends lost 6 bases at V and 6 bases at J; junction bases unmatched: 1. This CDR3 comprises 13 residues. Germline V gene sequence: CDR1 SQVTM, CDR2 ANQGSEA. The CDR3 DNA is TGCAGCGTCGGGACTAGCGGGGCCGGGGAGCTGTTTTTT. Amino acids: CSVGTSGAGELFF.

This clone was detected only once. This chain uses TRBV25-1 with TRBJ1-1; D gene ambiguous. The CDR3 totals 13 residues. V was trimmed by 4 bases and J by 1 base, leaving 7 bases between them. CDR1 and CDR2 (germline): MGHDK, SYGVNS. The CDR3 DNA reads TGTGCCAGCAGTGCCCCCTGGAACACTGAAGCTTTCTTT. Protein: CASSAPWNTEAFF.

This clone has only a few counts. The rearrangement joins TRBV7-9 to TRBJ2-2; the D is unclear. CDR1 is SEHNR and CDR2 is FQNEAQ in the germline V gene (reference sequence). Trimming stripped 0 bases from V and 6 bases from J, with 8 bases between. This CDR3 has 14 amino acids. The CDR3 nucleotides are TGTGCCAGCAGCTTAGCGCCGGGTGCCGGGGAGCTGTTTTTT. This codes for CASSLAPGAGELFF.

This clone appeared a few times. V and J are TRBV9 and TRBJ1-4; D call uncertain. The germline gives CDR1 SGDLS, CDR2 YYNGEE. V was trimmed by 4 bases and J by 4 bases, leaving 11 bases between them. The CDR3 length is 14 residues. The chain's CDR3 is CASSHTDVNEKLFF. CDR3 nucleotides: TGTGCCAGCAGCCACACAGATGTTAATGAAAAACTGTTTTTT.